This passage covers 26 T cell receptor beta chains from one sample sequenced in a study of shared clonotypes between healthy human individuals (dated by TCRdb to 2020 to 2022). Libraries came from the immunoSEQ multiplex PCR assay. Held by TCRdb, this immuneACCESS table contains in-frame sequences only and omits some clones. Under half of the omission traces to an unresolved V gene where checked; the cause of the rest is unknown. The sample table lists 2 million to 2.5 million clones, approximately 95% of them with a count of one. Of the sample, about 0.37% is held by the ten largest clones. What was sequenced was naive CD4+ T cells from PBMCs. The cell subset or site label here, explained by the study, means: CD45RA+ positively selected. These receptors all stem from a young man in good health. Some clones in this sample may be carry-over from other donors' samples.

V is TRBV11-3 and J is TRBJ2-6; 9 bases line up with TRBD1. J was trimmed by 0 bases and V by 4 bases; bases with no gene match: 10. Germline CDR1 and CDR2: SGHNT and YENEEA. This CDR3 is 19 amino acids long. For the CDR3, the DNA is TGTGCCAGCAGCTCATCCGACAGGGGGGGACGCTCTGGGGCCAACGTCCTGACTTTC. It encodes CASSSSDRGGRSGANVLTF.

V and J are TRBV11-3 and TRBJ2-7; TRBD1 matches at 9 bases. Losses at the gene ends were 5 bases for V and 0 bases for J; bases not matched to a gene: 5. The CDR3 loop spans 15 amino acids. The germline gives CDR1 SGHNT, CDR2 YENEEA. CDR3 DNA: TGTGCCAGCAGCCCAGGACAGGGGCTCTCCTACGAGCAGTACTTC. This codes for CASSPGQGLSYEQYF.

The gene calls are TRBV6-1 and TRBJ1-5; D is undetermined. V lost 2 bases to trimming and J lost 12 bases, with 14 bases between them. Germline assignment: CDR1 MNHNS and CDR2 SASEGT. The CDR3 has 13 residues. The chain's CDR3 is CASSEFGWEGQHF. CDR3 coding DNA: TGTGCCAGCAGTGAATTTGGCTGGGAGGGCCAGCATTTT.

This clone was recorded only once. This chain's CDR3 is CASSRDRRLGYGYTF. DNA of the CDR3: TGTGCCAGCAGTCGGGACAGGAGGTTAGGCTATGGCTACACCTTC. The chain combines TRBV6-5 with TRBJ1-2; 8 positions agree with TRBD1. The junction had 9 bases not matched to a gene; V was cut back by 5 bases and J by 4 bases. Per germline, CDR1 MNHEY and CDR2 SVGAGI. CDR3 length equals 15 residues.

The rearrangement links TRBV2 to TRBJ2-7; D not resolved. Germline values: CDR1 SNHLY, CDR2 FYNNEI. V gave up 6 bases and J gave up 3 bases, with 6 bases separating them. This CDR3 is 11 amino acids long. The CDR3 bases are TGTGCCAGCAGGGGAAACTACGAGCAGTACTTC. This translates into CASRGNYEQYF.

The chain couples TRBV28 to TRBJ2-4, with a tentative D call TRBD2 (6 bases). The CDR3 is made up of 17 amino acids. Germline CDR1 and CDR2: MDHEN and SYDVKM. Trimming left V 7 bases short and J 0 bases short, with 19 bases between. CDR3 region: CASIHQIAELAKNIQYF. CDR3 DNA: TGTGCCAGCATACACCAAATAGCGGAACTAGCCAAAAACATTCAGTACTTC.

V and J are TRBV28 and TRBJ2-7; 8 bases are a match to TRBD2. CDR1 is MDHEN and CDR2 is SYDVKM in the germline V gene. CDR3 length: 15 residues. The V segment lost 6 bases and the J segment 2 bases; nucleotides outside the gene matches: 9. The CDR3 region is CASSSPGGGPYEQYF. The CDR3 DNA follows: TGTGCCAGCAGCTCCCCCGGGGGGGGACCCTACGAGCAGTACTTC.

The V call is TRBV4-3, the J call TRBJ1-3, with D uncertain. V was cut by 0 bases and J by 0 bases, with 18 bases left in between. The CDR3 spans 19 residues. CDR1 and CDR2 (germline): LGHNA, YSLEER. The CDR3 sequence: CASSQDPGRAGLSGNTIYF. Written as DNA, the CDR3 is TGCGCCAGCAGCCAAGATCCCGGTAGGGCAGGCCTCTCTGGAAACACCATATATTTT.

This chain joins TRBV7-9 and TRBJ2-7; D uncertain. This CDR3 spans 14 amino acids. The germline V gene encodes CDR1 SEHNR and CDR2 FQNEAQ (reference sequence). The V end was cut by 4 bases, the J end by 6 bases, with 16 bases between. The CDR3 region has the DNA TGTGCCAGCAGCTCTTCCGGGTTTGCCGCCGAGCAGTACTTC. Amino acids: CASSSSGFAAEQYF.

The chain combines TRBV18 with TRBJ1-5; D gene ambiguous. The CDR3 runs to 12 residues. V lost 2 bases and J lost 6, with 5 bases in between. Germline V lookup: CDR1 KGHSH, CDR2 LQKENI. Written as DNA, the CDR3 is TGTGCCAGCTCACCAGGGTCTCAGCCCCAGCATTTT. Protein product: CASSPGSQPQHF.

The chain combines TRBV4-2 with TRBJ2-5; D possibly corresponds to TRBD2 (6 bases). CDR1 is LGHNA, CDR2 YNFKEQ, per germline. With 0 bases removed from V and 5 bases from J, the gap between germline ends came to 10 bases. The CDR3 has 14 residues. In DNA form, the CDR3 reads TGTGCCAGCAGCCAAGATAGGCGGGATGAGACCCAGTACTTC. It translates to CASSQDRRDETQYF.

The table lists this clone with a count of one. The chain uses TRBV28 and TRBJ2-7; D tentatively fits TRBD1 or TRBD2 (6 bases each). This CDR3 is 15 amino acids long. Trimming shortened V by 2 bases and J by 1 base, and 12 bases separated the two germline ends. Germline V gives CDR1 MDHEN, CDR2 SYDVKM. Here the CDR3 DNA reads TGTGCCAGCAGTTTAAGCCAGGGGAGGTCCTACGAGCAGTACTTC. Translation gives CASSLSQGRSYEQYF.

J is TRBJ1-2 and V is TRBV7-9, with 11 positions matching TRBD1. The CDR3 has 17 amino acids. V gave up 4 bases and J gave up 7 bases; unmatched junction bases: 14. Germline CDR1 is SEHNR and CDR2 is FQNEAQ (reference sequence). CDR3 sequence (DNA): TGTGCCAGCAGCTGGACCGGGACAGGGGGGATTAGTGGTGGCTACACCTTC. Translation: CASSWTGTGGISGGYTF. The full variable domain, with the rest looked up from reference TRBV7-9 and TRBJ1-2, is DTGVSQNPRHKITKRGQNVTFRCDPISEHNRLYWYRQTLGQGPEFLTYFQNEAQLEKSRLLSDRFSAERPKGSFSTLEIQRTEQGDSAMYLCASSWTGTGGISGGYTFGSGTRLTVV.

The V and J genes are TRBV18 and TRBJ2-7; D is possibly TRBD1 (7 bases). Germline V gene lookup returns CDR1 KGHSH and CDR2 LQKENI. Between the trimmed V and J ends, which lost 1 base and 2 bases, there was a span of 15 bases. The CDR3 contains 16 residues. The CDR3 DNA reads as TGTGCCAGCTCACCACTGACAGGGAGGCTGACCTACGAGCAGTACTTC. It specifies CASSPLTGRLTYEQYF.

On this clone: The sample carries other DNA sequences with the same CDR3. This chain uses TRBV19 with TRBJ1-5, with 11 positions matching TRBD1. The V segment lost 4 bases and the J segment 2 bases; nucleotides outside the gene matches: 1. Germline V gives CDR1 LNHDA, CDR2 SQIVND (reference sequence). CDR3 size: 15 residues. The CDR3 loop reads CASSRGQGGNQPQHF. As DNA, the CDR3 is TGTGCCAGTAGTAGGGGACAGGGGGGCAATCAGCCCCAGCATTTT.

V and J are TRBV27 and TRBJ2-3; 9 bases line up with TRBD2. Germline V CDR1 and CDR2: MNHEY, SMNVEV (reference sequence). The CDR3 contains 18 residues. The junction had 17 bases not matched to a gene; V was cut back by 6 bases and J by 4 bases. In nucleotides, the CDR3 is TGTGCCAGCAGCCCTTCCCCCCTGGCGGGAGGGTCCCCAGATACGCAGTATTTT. Its translation: CASSPSPLAGGSPDTQYF.

The J gene is TRBJ2-2, the V gene TRBV5-1, with D perhaps TRBD1 (6 bases). V was pared by 6 bases and J by 5 bases, with 17 bases between. The CDR3 spans 15 residues. The germline CDR1 and CDR2 sequences are SGHRS and YFSETQ. The CDR3 bases are TGCGCCAGCAAGGCGTATGGGGGCCGAACCGGGGAGCTGTTTTTT. It codes for CASKAYGGRTGELFF.

The chain joins TRBV5-1 to TRBJ2-7, with D tentatively TRBD2 (6 bases). V shed 1 base and J shed 6 bases, with 17 bases lying between them. The V gene's germline CDR1 is SGHRS and CDR2 YFSETQ. This CDR3 has 15 amino acids. The CDR3 spells CASSLLIQGGAEQYF. The CDR3 region has the DNA TGCGCCAGCAGCTTGCTTATCCAGGGAGGAGCCGAGCAGTACTTC.

This sequence joins TRBV18 and TRBJ1-2; TRBD1 is a possible D gene (6 bases). The V end lost 3 bases, the J end lost 4 bases, and 18 bases lay between the germline ends. Germline V gives CDR1 KGHSH, CDR2 LQKENI. This CDR3 comprises 16 residues. The CDR3 reads CASSPQGPAVGYGYTF. The CDR3 nucleotides read TGTGCCAGCTCACCGCAGGGGCCCGCAGTGGGCTATGGCTACACCTTC.

With respect to this clone: Other DNA sequences in this sample translate to the same CDR3. The chain joins TRBV28 to TRBJ2-7; D gene uncertain. V was trimmed by 3 bases and J by 3 bases, leaving 6 bases between them. CDR1 and CDR2 from the germline V gene are MDHEN and SYDVKM. The CDR3 runs to 12 residues. The CDR3 region is CASSLSFYEQYF. CDR3 sequence (DNA): TGTGCCAGCAGTTTGAGTTTCTACGAGCAGTACTTC. Complete variable domain (other parts from reference TRBV28 and TRBJ2-7): DVKVTQSSRYLVKRTGEKVFLECVQDMDHENMFWYRQDPGLGLRLIYFSYDVKMKEKGDIPEGYSVSREKKERFSLILESASTNQTSMYLCASSLSFYEQYFGPGTRLTVT.

This clone was seen a handful of times. The V gene is TRBV7-6, the J gene TRBJ2-1; tentatively, D is TRBD2 (5 bases). The V end lost 1 base, the J end lost 6 bases, and 7 bases lay between the germline ends. Per germline, CDR1 SGHVS and CDR2 FNYEAQ. This CDR3 contains 13 residues. The CDR3, as DNA: TGTGCCAGCAGCTTAGGACTACCCAATGAGCAGTTCTTC. Its translation is CASSLGLPNEQFF.

The chain combines TRBV2 with TRBJ2-2, with TRBD2 matching 12 bases. V dropped 7 bases and J dropped 6; count of bases not matched to a gene: 9. The CDR3 consists of 16 residues. Germline CDR1 reads SNHLY; CDR2 reads FYNNEI. The CDR3 nucleotides read TGTGCCAGCAACCGGGACAGACTAGCGGGAGCCGGGGAGCTGTTTTTT. Translated: CASNRDRLAGAGELFF.

This rearrangement joins TRBV5-4 to TRBJ2-7, with 8 bases lining up with TRBD2. V trimming: 4 bases; J trimming: 6 bases; junction bases outside the gene matches: 21. The germline gives CDR1 SGHNT, CDR2 YYREEE (reference sequence). CDR3 length: 18 residues. CDR3 residues: CASSPGASYAGGRREQYF. CDR3 coding DNA: TGTGCCAGCAGCCCTGGGGCCTCCTACGCGGGAGGCCGGCGCGAGCAGTACTTC.

With respect to this clone: Other DNA sequences in the same sample also yield this CDR3. The chain recombines TRBV5-1 with TRBJ1-5; unclear D gene. The CDR3 spans 14 residues. V dropped 0 bases and J dropped 4 bases, with 8 bases sitting between them. The V gene's germline CDR1 is SGHRS and CDR2 YFSETQ. In DNA, the CDR3 is TGCGCCAGCAGCTTGGAGGGCGGGAATCAGCCCCAGCATTTT. Translated, it gives CASSLEGGNQPQHF.

The CDR3 DNA reads as TGTGCCAGCACCAGGGACAGGGGGCGAACCTACGAGCAGTACTTC. Protein: CASTRDRGRTYEQYF. The J gene is TRBJ2-7, the V gene TRBV27; TRBD1 matches at 12 bases. The CDR3 extends over 15 amino acids. Looked up from germline, CDR1 is MNHEY and CDR2 is SMNVEV (reference sequence). After removal of 7 bases from V and 2 bases from J, the junction contained 6 bases not matched to a gene.

This clone was seen a handful of times. This chain links TRBV10-1 with TRBJ2-7; TRBD2 agrees at 8 bases. V shed 1 base, J shed 5 bases, and the junction held 1 base outside the gene matches. The CDR3 contains 13 residues. In germline, CDR1 is WNHNN, CDR2 SYGVQD (reference sequence). The CDR3 DNA reads as TGCGCCAGCAGTGAGTACGGGAGGGACGAGCAGTACTTC. This gives the protein CASSEYGRDEQYF.